The entry below describes one T cell receptor beta chain. What it recognizes is unknown. The repertoire was sequenced with immunoSEQ multiplex PCR; TCRdb's copy has only in-frame clones and lacks some. The sample includes 170,000 or so clones, about nine tenths of them seen just once. This sample is part of a study of T cell responses to AZD1222 COVID-19 vaccine. General study points: In the spike-specific TCR repertoire, nearly half reportedly target unmutated variant regions. The peak T cell response came first, and repertoires were sampled only after it.

The CDR3 spans 15 residues. The V end lost 2 bases, the J end lost 2 bases, and 11 bases lay between the germline ends. The sample in question was peripheral blood, obtained on day 0 of AZD1222 vaccination. The clonotype originates from an adult in good health. V gene TRBV5-3 combines with J gene TRBJ2-1; D perhaps matches TRBD1 (6 bases). TRBV5-3 belongs to the ORF category, with a function that is uncertain. The CDR3 spells CARSLQGVAYNEQFF. Written as DNA, the CDR3 is TGTGCCAGAAGCTTACAGGGTGTCGCCTACAATGAGCAGTTCTTC.